The present TCR beta chain was sequenced within a study of blood T cell repertoires in COVID-19. Study at large: The origin of the acute and convalescent COVID-19 samples was the United States, Italy and Spain. T cells, B-cell-depleted T cells, or PBMCs supplied cDNA or gDNA.

This CDR3 region has 13 residues. Per the germline V gene, CDR1 is LGHNA and CDR2 is YNFKEQ. V was trimmed by 5 bases and J by 5 bases, leaving 12 bases between them. Original processing notes: Amplifying reference gene primers gave estimates of nucleated cell counts. Sequencing was performed with immunoSEQ multiplex PCR; in TCRdb, only in-frame clones are kept and a portion is missing. The DNA was the basis for D and trimming; V, J and clone size are from that table. The data contain over 120,000 clones, about 89% of them singletons. The sample consisted of peripheral blood. This receptor was obtained from a man aged 55 to 70 with active or convalescent COVID-19. J is TRBJ2-5 and V is TRBV4-2; D is uncertain. CDR3: CASSLRLVETQYF. The CDR3 region has the DNA TGTGCCAGCAGCTTACGCTTAGTGGAGACCCAGTACTTC.